This T cell receptor beta chain was captured by sequencing in a study of T cells in Graves' hyperthyroidism and ophthalmopathy. The study, taken as a whole, reports: Ophthalmopathy was separated from stable hyperthyroidism by a 13 V-J model. Appearing also in blood were most of the thyroid clonotypes expanded above 0.001.

The source material, RNA transcripts, was used to amplify TCR beta CDR3 regions. The TCR CDR3 first-round RT-PCR relied on the HTBI primer set. One entry per CDR3 protein, called by TCRdb with MiXCR from the multiplex PCR reads. Of roughly 500,000 distinct CDR3 sequences listed, 46% are singletons. CDR3 length equals 14 residues. The V gene lost 10 bases and the J gene lost 3 bases, with 16 bases spanning the gap. CDR1 and CDR2 (germline): LNHDA, SQIVND (reference sequence). About this clonotype itself: Its antigen is still unknown.

The study excluded patients with uncontrolled infection, other autoimmune disease, pregnancy or lactation. For the diagnoses, clinical symptoms, serum thyroxine and TRAb, thyroid ultrasound and orbital computed tomography were used. The chain combines TRBV19 with TRBJ1-5; D not resolved. This clonotype was sampled from an adult woman with Graves' disease, either hyperthyroidism or ophthalmopathy (not recorded which). Sequencing was performed on peripheral blood or thyroid tissue (not recorded which). The CDR3 here is CATQASSANQPQHF. CDR3 coding DNA: TGTGCCACCCAGGCTAGCTCGGCCAATCAGCCCCAGCATTTT.